These 9 T cell receptor beta chains originate from one sample sequenced in a study of shared clonotypes between healthy human individuals. Sequencing used immunoSEQ multiplex PCR; TCRdb keeps in-frame clones, though not all of them. The data contain about 490,000 clones, roughly four fifths of them seen just once; the ten biggest clones take up 13%. Sequenced input: PBMCs. The receptors were sampled from a woman aged 40 to 55 in good health. Some clones in this sample may be carry-over from other donors' samples.

V is TRBV9 and J is TRBJ1-1; D perhaps matches TRBD1 (6 bases). The CDR3 covers 14 residues. Germline V lookup: CDR1 SGDLS, CDR2 YYNGEE. V was pared by 4 bases and J by 1 base, with 11 bases between. CDR3 in DNA: TGTGCCAGCAGCCCCGAGGGACAGAACACTGAAGCTTTCTTT. This encodes CASSPEGQNTEAFF.

The rearrangement joins TRBV19 to TRBJ1-5, with 7 bases identical to TRBD1. V trimming: 5 bases; J trimming: 12 bases; junction bases outside the gene matches: 16. The CDR3 sequence is 15 residues long. CDR1 LNHDA and CDR2 SQIVND come from the germline V gene (reference sequence). The CDR3 sequence is CASSGGTATISDQHF. DNA of the CDR3: TGTGCCAGTAGTGGGGGGACAGCCACTATCAGCGACCAGCATTTT.

Remarks on this clone: This sample also contains other DNA sequences that code for the same CDR3. The J gene is TRBJ2-3, the V gene TRBV7-2; 7 bases match TRBD2. V was pared by 1 base and J by 2 bases, with 3 bases of the junction left unmatched. Germline V gene data show CDR1 as SGHTA and CDR2 as FQGNSA. The CDR3 is 15 residues long. CDR3 nucleotide sequence: TGTGCCAGCAGCTTAGGGCTAGCGGACACAGATACGCAGTATTTT. As protein: CASSLGLADTDTQYF.

The chain is built from TRBV14 and TRBJ1-5; unclear D gene. The CDR3 has 13 amino acids. Per the germline V gene, CDR1 is SGHDN and CDR2 is FVKESK. Trimming stripped 3 bases from V and 7 bases from J, with 10 bases between. DNA of the CDR3: TGTGCCAGCAGCCAGGGATTCGAACAGCCCCAGCATTTT. Residues: CASSQGFEQPQHF.

With respect to this clone: Other DNA sequences in the sample encode the same CDR3. V usage is TRBV30 and J usage is TRBJ2-6; tentative D call: TRBD1 (5 bases). The CDR3 runs 19 residues. Trimming left V 5 bases short and J 2 bases short, with 25 bases between. Looked up from germline, CDR1 is GTSNPN and CDR2 is SVGIG (reference sequence). The DNA of the CDR3 is TGTGCCTGGGCAGAAGAAGGGGAAGCCCTCTGGGCTGGGGCCAACGTCCTGACTTTC. The encoded protein is CAWAEEGEALWAGANVLTF. The full variable domain, rest sourced from reference TRBV30 and TRBJ2-6, is SQTIHQWPATLVQPVGSPLSLECTVEGTSNPNLYWYRQAAGRGLQLLFYSVGIGQISSEVPQNLSASRPQDRQFILSSKKLLLSDSGFYLCAWAEEGEALWAGANVLTFGAGSRLTVL.

In this sample, this clone turned up a few times. V and J are TRBV5-1 and TRBJ2-7, with TRBD1 matching 9 bases. With V trimmed by 3 bases and J by 2 bases, 15 bases remained unmatched. Germline lookup yields CDR1 SGHRS and CDR2 YFSETQ. The CDR3 runs to 18 residues. This CDR3 is CASSSWGGQGDSPYEQYF. The CDR3 DNA reads TGCGCCAGCAGCTCATGGGGGGGACAGGGAGACTCCCCCTACGAGCAGTACTTC.

The chain has TRBV5-1 and TRBJ2-2; 8 bases line up with TRBD2. Germline lookup yields CDR1 SGHRS and CDR2 YFSETQ. Trimming took 4 bases from V and 5 from J; bases not matched to a gene: 4. The CDR3 covers 14 residues. CDR3 region: CASSPVAGTGELFF. CDR3 bases: TGCGCCAGCAGCCCCGTAGCGGGAACCGGGGAGCTGTTTTTT.

This clone turned up a few times. V gene TRBV27 combines with J gene TRBJ2-7; the match to TRBD2 covers 13 bases. Unmatched junction bases numbered 3, after V lost 4 bases and J lost 0 bases. Germline values: CDR1 MNHEY, CDR2 SMNVEV (reference sequence). The CDR3 sequence is 16 residues long. CDR3 residues: CASSYTSGRVSYEQYF. The CDR3, as DNA: TGTGCCAGCAGTTACACTAGCGGGAGGGTCTCCTACGAGCAGTACTTC.

This chain joins TRBV19 and TRBJ1-1; unclear D gene. The germline V gene has CDR1 LNHDA and CDR2 SQIVND (reference sequence). Between the trimmed V and J ends, which lost 7 bases and 5 bases, there was a span of 20 bases. The CDR3 is made up of 15 amino acids. In DNA, the CDR3 is TGTGCCAGTAACCTACCCGACGGAGGCGGGACTGAAGCTTTCTTT. Translated: CASNLPDGGGTEAFF.